The rows below give T cell receptor beta chains drawn from one sample of a study of identical twins. TCRdb passed the 5' RACE reads through MiXCR, listing each CDR3 protein once. The sample contains some 790,000 distinct CDR3 sequences, 15% to 20% of which appear only once. The same sample was also used in a study of T cells expressing NK-cell markers.

Sequencing was performed on PBMCs. The receptors here all came from a woman aged 18-29 years in good health. The CDR3 runs from the conserved cysteine through the conserved F or W. A D gene is named only where the DNA matches it firmly. For some rows the clone size is stated as once, few or many, or as a class when expanded; others skip it.

J: TRBJ1-2
V: TRBV2
size: few
D: TRBD1
DNA: TGTGCCATCCTGACAGGGAGGACGGGAGGCTACACCTTC
CDR3: CAILTGRTGGYTF

J: TRBJ2-3
V: TRBV10-1
size: few
D: .
DNA: TGCGCCAGCAGTGATGCTGGATCTAGCACAGATACGCAGTATTTT
CDR3: CASSDAGSSTDTQYF

J: TRBJ2-5
V: TRBV5-1
size: .
D: TRBD2
DNA: TGCGCCAGCAGCTTGAGACCAGCGGGGGGGTTCCAAGAGACCCAGTACTTC
CDR3: CASSLRPAGGFQETQYF

J: TRBJ2-5
V: TRBV6-4
size: few
D: .
DNA: TGTGCCAGCACACCACCGGGACTCATAGAGACCCAGTACTTC
CDR3: CASTPPGLIETQYF

J: TRBJ2-3
V: TRBV27
size: few
D: .
DNA: TGTGCCAGCAGCCGAGGTGGGGAAGCGGATACGCAGTATTTT
CDR3: CASSRGGEADTQYF

J: TRBJ2-1
V: TRBV7-8
size: .
D: .
DNA: TGTGCCAGCAGCTTCCCCACCCCTCGGTCCTACAATGAGCAGTTCTTC
CDR3: CASSFPTPRSYNEQFF

J: TRBJ1-1
V: TRBV5-1
size: .
D: .
DNA: TGCGCCAGCAGCTTGGCCCCCAGTGCTGAAGCTTTCTTT
CDR3: CASSLAPSAEAFF

J: TRBJ2-3
V: TRBV7-8
size: .
D: .
DNA: TGTGCCAGCACCTCAAGGGCAGATACGCAGTATTTT
CDR3: CASTSRADTQYF

J: TRBJ2-1
V: TRBV9
size: few
D: TRBD1
DNA: TGTGCCAGCAGCGCAACAGGGACAGGTGGTGAGCAGTTCTTC
CDR3: CASSATGTGGEQFF

J: TRBJ2-1
V: TRBV14
size: .
D: .
DNA: TGTGCCAGCAGCCTTTCCCATCTGAGGTCCTACAATGAGCAGTTCTTC
CDR3: CASSLSHLRSYNEQFF

J: TRBJ2-1
V: TRBV12-3/TRBV12-4
size: .
D: .
DNA: TGTGCCAGCAGCCTTAGACAGATATCCCTCAAGGGCTACAATGAGCAGTTCTTC
CDR3: CASSLRQISLKGYNEQFF

J: TRBJ2-5
V: TRBV5-1
size: .
D: TRBD2
DNA: TGCGCCAGCCGAGCGGGAGGGCCGCGAGAGACCCAGTACTTC
CDR3: CASRAGGPRETQYF

J: TRBJ1-1
V: TRBV5-1
size: .
D: .
DNA: TGCGCCAGCAGCTTGACTGCTTACACTGAAGCTTTCTTT
CDR3: CASSLTAYTEAFF

J: TRBJ1-1
V: TRBV20-1
size: few
D: .
DNA: TGCAGTGCTACACCGGCATGGATTGCAGGGCGGGTGAACACTGAAGCTTTCTTT
CDR3: CSATPAWIAGRVNTEAFF

J: TRBJ1-5
V: TRBV27
size: medium-sized
D: .
DNA: TGTGCCAGCAAGAATAGCAATCAGCCCCAGCATTTT
CDR3: CASKNSNQPQHF

J: TRBJ2-1
V: TRBV12-3/TRBV12-4
size: few
D: .
DNA: TGTGCCAGCAGATACGACGGAAGCTCCTACAATGAGCAGTTCTTC
CDR3: CASRYDGSSYNEQFF

J: TRBJ2-7
V: TRBV5-6
size: .
D: .
DNA: TGTGCCAGCAGCACCGGGATCAACTACGAGCAGTACTTC
CDR3: CASSTGINYEQYF

J: TRBJ1-2
V: TRBV12-3/TRBV12-4
size: many
D: .
DNA: TGTGCCAGCAGCTTACAGTTCCGTGGCTACACCTTC
CDR3: CASSLQFRGYTF

J: TRBJ1-2
V: TRBV7-9
size: few
D: .
DNA: TGTGCCAGCAGCTTATCGGATTGGGCTAACTATGGCTACACCTTC
CDR3: CASSLSDWANYGYTF

J: TRBJ1-1
V: TRBV7-2
size: .
D: .
DNA: TGTGCCAGCAGCGAGCAGGCTCTCAACACTGAAGCTTTCTTT
CDR3: CASSEQALNTEAFF

J: TRBJ2-1
V: TRBV7-2
size: .
D: .
DNA: TGTGCCAGCAGGAGCCGGGCCCAGAACAATGAGCAGTTCTTC
CDR3: CASRSRAQNNEQFF

J: TRBJ2-3
V: TRBV5-6
size: few
D: .
DNA: TGTGCCAGCAGCCCTAGAGGGGAGAGGACAGATACGCAGTATTTT
CDR3: CASSPRGERTDTQYF

J: TRBJ2-3
V: TRBV5-1
size: .
D: TRBD2
DNA: TGCGCCAGCAGCCGAGGGACTACTACAGATACGCAGTATTTT
CDR3: CASSRGTTTDTQYF

J: TRBJ2-7
V: TRBV27
size: .
D: .
DNA: TGTGCCAGCAGTCCAATAAACAGGGGACTTGGCGACGAGCAGTACTTC
CDR3: CASSPINRGLGDEQYF

J: TRBJ1-2
V: TRBV20-1
size: .
D: .
DNA: TGCAGTGCTAGTTTGTCGTTGTATGGCTACACCTTC
CDR3: CSASLSLYGYTF

J: TRBJ2-7
V: TRBV9
size: few
D: TRBD2
DNA: TGTGCCAGCAGCGTAAGTTTAGCGGGGGACTACTACGAGCAGTACTTC
CDR3: CASSVSLAGDYYEQYF

J: TRBJ2-3
V: TRBV5-1
size: .
D: TRBD2
DNA: TGCGCCAGCAGCCGACTAATGAGCGGGGGGGCAGATACGCAGTATTTT
CDR3: CASSRLMSGGADTQYF

J: TRBJ2-1
V: TRBV6-2/TRBV6-3
size: .
D: .
DNA: TGTGCCACCGCCCGAGGGGATGAGCAGTTCTTC
CDR3: CATARGDEQFF

J: TRBJ2-7
V: TRBV29-1
size: .
D: .
DNA: TGCAGCGCTCGGACTGGGATAGACTACGAGCAGTACTTC
CDR3: CSARTGIDYEQYF

J: TRBJ2-6
V: TRBV20-1
size: few
D: .
DNA: TGCAGTGCTAGTTTGGGGTCTGGGGCCAACGTCCTGACTTTC
CDR3: CSASLGSGANVLTF

J: TRBJ2-2
V: TRBV12-3/TRBV12-4
size: .
D: TRBD2
DNA: TGTACCAGCAGCCCCACGCACGGGAGGGCCGGGAGTACCGGGGAGCTGTTTTTT
CDR3: CTSSPTHGRAGSTGELFF

J: TRBJ2-2
V: TRBV29-1
size: .
D: .
DNA: TGCAGCGTTCAGGGGAACACCGGGGAGCTGTTTTTT
CDR3: CSVQGNTGELFF

J: TRBJ2-5
V: TRBV11-1
size: .
D: TRBD2
DNA: TGTGCCAGCAGCTTAAGTGTTCGTCGCTCTAGCGGACAAGAGACCCAGTACTTC
CDR3: CASSLSVRRSSGQETQYF

J: TRBJ1-5
V: TRBV27
size: few
D: TRBD1
DNA: TGTGCCAGCAGCGCCTCCGGGACAGGGAATCAGCCCCAGCATTTT
CDR3: CASSASGTGNQPQHF

J: TRBJ2-7
V: TRBV7-2
size: few
D: .
DNA: TGTGCCAGCAGCTTCACCGGTGAACCCCACGAGCAGTACTTC
CDR3: CASSFTGEPHEQYF

J: TRBJ1-1
V: TRBV20-1
size: .
D: .
DNA: TGCAGTGCTAGTATGGACACTTACACTGAAGCTTTCTTT
CDR3: CSASMDTYTEAFF

J: TRBJ2-1
V: TRBV7-9
size: .
D: TRBD2
DNA: TGTGCCAGCAGCCCGCCTAGTGGGAGGGCCTCCGATGAGCAGTTCTTC
CDR3: CASSPPSGRASDEQFF

J: TRBJ1-1
V: TRBV20-1
size: .
D: TRBD1
DNA: TGCAGTGCTCCGAGGACAGGGATAAGTTTTGAAGCTTTCTTT
CDR3: CSAPRTGISFEAFF

J: TRBJ2-1
V: TRBV5-1
size: .
D: TRBD2
DNA: TGCGCCAGCAGCTTGGATTTACATGGGGGGGACAATGAGCAGTTCTTC
CDR3: CASSLDLHGGDNEQFF

J: TRBJ1-5
V: TRBV11-1
size: .
D: .
DNA: TGTGCCAGCAGCTTTAGATTGGGTTCGGGGAGGACAGGCAATCAGCCCCAGCATTTT
CDR3: CASSFRLGSGRTGNQPQHF

J: TRBJ1-2
V: TRBV14
size: .
D: .
DNA: TGTGCCAGCAGCCCCGACCTATCGGGCGGCTACACCTTC
CDR3: CASSPDLSGGYTF

J: TRBJ2-7
V: TRBV20-1
size: many
D: .
DNA: TGCAGTGGGGGAAAAGGACTCGGGGAGCAGTACTTC
CDR3: CSGGKGLGEQYF

J: TRBJ2-5
V: TRBV12-3/TRBV12-4
size: .
D: .
DNA: TGTGCCAGCAGTTTTGTAGTGACTCCGTCTGGGGAGACCCAGTACTTC
CDR3: CASSFVVTPSGETQYF

J: TRBJ1-1
V: TRBV27
size: few
D: .
DNA: TGTGCCAGCAGTTCCCCAGGGGTAAGGGCTGAAGCTTTCTTT
CDR3: CASSSPGVRAEAFF

J: TRBJ1-2
V: TRBV7-2
size: few
D: .
DNA: TGTGCCAGCAGCCCCGTTGGAGCTTATGGCTACACCTTC
CDR3: CASSPVGAYGYTF

J: TRBJ2-2
V: TRBV7-2
size: .
D: .
DNA: TGTGCCAGCAGCTTAGTTGCCGTATCCGGGGAGCTGTTTTTT
CDR3: CASSLVAVSGELFF

J: TRBJ2-4
V: TRBV6-1
size: .
D: TRBD1
DNA: TGTGCCAGCAGTCAGGGACAGGGGCGGGGAAACATTCAGTACTTC
CDR3: CASSQGQGRGNIQYF

J: TRBJ2-5
V: TRBV20-1
size: .
D: .
DNA: TGCAGTGCGGAAGAGAGGGTGACCCAGTACTTC
CDR3: CSAEERVTQYF

J: TRBJ2-7
V: TRBV5-1
size: many
D: TRBD1
DNA: TGCGCCAGCAGCTTCTCGTGGACAGGGAATAACGAGCAGTACTTC
CDR3: CASSFSWTGNNEQYF

J: TRBJ1-1
V: TRBV6-5
size: .
D: TRBD1
DNA: TGTGCCAGCAGTTCGTCAGGACAGGGCTGGAACACTGAAGCTTTCTTT
CDR3: CASSSSGQGWNTEAFF

J: TRBJ2-2
V: TRBV4-3
size: few
D: .
DNA: TGCGCCAGCAGCCAGGAGTTCGAGCGGGCGCTTACCACCGGGGAGCTGTTTTTT
CDR3: CASSQEFERALTTGELFF

J: TRBJ2-3
V: TRBV7-9
size: few
D: .
DNA: TGTGCCAGCAGCGCACGACGGGGCACAGATACGCAGTATTTT
CDR3: CASSARRGTDTQYF

J: TRBJ2-1
V: TRBV4-1
size: few
D: .
DNA: TGCGCCAGCAGCCAAGCTTCCACTCCCCCATACAATGAGCAGTTCTTC
CDR3: CASSQASTPPYNEQFF

J: TRBJ2-3
V: TRBV3-1
size: few
D: TRBD2
DNA: TGTGCCAGCAGCCAATTCAGCGGGGCTAGCACAGATACGCAGTATTTT
CDR3: CASSQFSGASTDTQYF

J: TRBJ2-7
V: TRBV6-1
size: .
D: .
DNA: TGTGCCAGCAGGGAGCCAAATCCCCCCTACGAGCAGTACTTC
CDR3: CASREPNPPYEQYF

J: TRBJ2-5
V: TRBV29-1
size: .
D: .
DNA: TGCAGCGTTACACAGCAAGAGACCCAGTACTTC
CDR3: CSVTQQETQYF

J: TRBJ2-3
V: TRBV21-1
size: .
D: .
DNA: TGTGCCAGCCGACCTGGTAGCGGGCTGAGCACAGATACGCAGTATTTT
CDR3: CASRPGSGLSTDTQYF

J: TRBJ1-6
V: TRBV2
size: .
D: .
DNA: TGTGCCAGCGAATCGGATGGGGTTCATTCACCCCTCCACTTT
CDR3: CASESDGVHSPLHF

J: TRBJ2-3
V: TRBV27
size: .
D: TRBD2
DNA: TGTGCCAGCAGGATACTAGCGGGGACCACAGATACGCAGTATTTT
CDR3: CASRILAGTTDTQYF

J: TRBJ2-5
V: TRBV25-1
size: few
D: TRBD1
DNA: TGTGCCAGCAGGGGGACAGTCCAAGAGACCCAGTACTTC
CDR3: CASRGTVQETQYF